The subject of this entry is one T cell receptor beta chain. This entry belongs to a study of blood T cell repertoires in COVID-19. Study at large: Acute-phase and convalescent COVID-19 samples originated in the United States, Italy and Spain. Sample material is recorded as cDNA or gDNA derived from T cells, B-cell-depleted T cells, or PBMCs.

In the study's own analysis: Reference gene primers were amplified, and this amplification served to estimate nucleated cell counts. Libraries were prepared by immunoSEQ multiplex PCR; TCRdb keeps only in-frame clonotypes and omits some of them. The DNA gave D and trimming, while V, J and clone size come from that table. This table has 55,000 to 75,000 clones, around 87% appearing once. Per the germline V gene, CDR1 is SGHAT and CDR2 is FQNNGV. Trimming took off 6 bases at V and 2 bases at J, with 14 bases between the two ends. The CDR3 length is 14 residues. The rearrangement links TRBV11-2 to TRBJ2-7, with TRBD2 as a possible D gene (7 bases). This sequence was found in a human donor with active COVID-19. The donor label of this sample is uncertain. The sequenced material came from peripheral blood. CDR3 residues: CASRWGGVTYEQYF. CDR3 coding DNA: TGTGCCAGCAGGTGGGGGGGCGTGACCTACGAGCAGTACTTC.